The rows below give T cell receptor beta chains drawn from one sample of a study of T cells after yellow fever vaccination. One entry per CDR3 protein results from TCRdb running MiXCR on the 5' RACE reads. The sample contains 230,000 or so distinct CDR3 sequences, 6% to 8% of which appear only once. Sequencing used CD4+ T cells sorted from PBMCs, obtained on the day of the yellow fever booster vaccination. These receptors were taken from a young man who received the YFV17D yellow fever vaccine. The CDR3 runs from the conserved cysteine through the conserved F or W. D genes are given only for firm matches. The size of a clone is reported for some rows only, either as once, few or many, or as a class for expanded clones.

abundance | j_gene | v_gene | d_gene | CDR3nt | CDR3aa
few | TRBJ1-5 | TRBV7-9 | TRBD1 | TGTGCCAGCAGCTCGGACAGGGGGCTTCAGCCCCAGCATTTT | CASSSDRGLQPQHF
few | TRBJ2-1 | TRBV5-1 | - | TGCGCCAGCAGCTGGGGGGACAGTTACAATGAGCAGTTCTTC | CASSWGDSYNEQFF
- | TRBJ2-7 | TRBV7-2 | TRBD2 | TGTGCCAGCAGCTCCCGGACTAGCGGGAGGGCCTACGAGCAGTACTTC | CASSSRTSGRAYEQYF
few | TRBJ1-5 | TRBV7-2 | - | TGTGCCAGCAGCTTAGGGCTCTCTAGCAATCAGCCCCAGCATTTT | CASSLGLSSNQPQHF
few | TRBJ1-1 | TRBV18 | - | TGTGCCAGCTCAGGAGCGAACACTGAAGCTTTCTTT | CASSGANTEAFF
- | TRBJ2-1 | TRBV9 | - | TGTGCCAGCAGCGTAGGTATAGCGGTCCCCAACAATGAGCAGTTCTTC | CASSVGIAVPNNEQFF
few | TRBJ2-7 | TRBV12-3/TRBV12-4 | - | TGTGCCAGCAGCCCCAGACTAGTTACCTACGAGCAGTACTTC | CASSPRLVTYEQYF
few | TRBJ2-1 | TRBV9 | - | TGTGCCAGCAGCCCCGCGGGAACCTACAATGAGCAGTTCTTC | CASSPAGTYNEQFF
many | TRBJ2-2 | TRBV11-3 | - | TGTGCCAGCAGCTTATCCGGGAGCTCTAGGACCGGGGAGCTGTTTTTT | CASSLSGSSRTGELFF
many | TRBJ1-5 | TRBV12-3/TRBV12-4 | - | TGTGCCAGCACCTCCCGGCCCCGTGAATCAGCCCAGCATTTT | CASTSRPRESAQHF
- | TRBJ2-3 | TRBV20-1 | - | TGCAGTGCACTCAGCCCGCCAGATACGCAGTATTTT | CSALSPPDTQYF
few | TRBJ2-1 | TRBV24-1 | TRBD2 | TGTGCCACCAGTGATGGGAAGCGGGATCGGGACAATGAGCAGTTCTTC | CATSDGKRDRDNEQFF
many | TRBJ2-7 | TRBV4-3 | - | TGCGCCAGCAGCCAAGATCTGAGAGAGGTGCAGTACTTC | CASSQDLREVQYF
- | TRBJ2-3 | TRBV5-1 | - | TGCGCCAGCAGCTTCGTGGCAGATACGCAGTATTTT | CASSFVADTQYF
few | TRBJ2-5 | TRBV11-2 | - | TGTGCCAGCAGCTTTATAGGGAAAGAGACCCAGTACTTC | CASSFIGKETQYF
- | TRBJ2-3 | TRBV20-1 | TRBD2 | TGCAGTGCTAGAGATCCTATTAGGGCTAGCGGGTTGGATACGCAGTATTTT | CSARDPIRASGLDTQYF
few | TRBJ2-4 | TRBV5-5 | TRBD1 | TGTGCCAGCAGCGAGCAAGGGACAGGGGGCCTAGCCAAAAACATTCAGTACTTC | CASSEQGTGGLAKNIQYF
- | TRBJ1-2 | TRBV4-3 | - | TGCGCCAGCAGCCAAGATGACCTGCGAGGCTACACCTTC | CASSQDDLRGYTF
few | TRBJ2-7 | TRBV2 | - | TGTGCCAGCACAGAATCCTACGAGCAGTACTTC | CASTESYEQYF
many | TRBJ2-3 | TRBV7-3 | TRBD2 | TGTGCCAGCAGGACTAGCGCCACAGATACGCAGTATTTT | CASRTSATDTQYF
few | TRBJ1-2 | TRBV12-3/TRBV12-4 | - | TGTGCCAGCAGTTCTTTCCCGCCTTCCTCGTATGGCTACACCTTC | CASSSFPPSSYGYTF
- | TRBJ2-7 | TRBV7-2 | - | TGTGCCAGCAGCTCCCGTCTTAGCGGTATGGGAGGCGAGCAGTACTTC | CASSSRLSGMGGEQYF
few | TRBJ2-7 | TRBV29-1 | - | TGCAGCGTTGGCCAGGGGGGCTCCTACGAGCAGTACTTC | CSVGQGGSYEQYF
many | TRBJ2-7 | TRBV10-3 | - | TGTGCCATCAGTGAGTCGGGGGGCGGGAGCTCCTACGAGCAGTACTTC | CAISESGGGSSYEQYF
few | TRBJ1-6 | TRBV6-5 | - | TGTGCCAGCAGTTACGTCCGTACAGGGTATGCGGATTCACCCCTCCACTTT | CASSYVRTGYADSPLHF
- | TRBJ1-6 | TRBV12-3/TRBV12-4 | TRBD1 | TGTGCCAGCAGTTCGGGACAGACTAATTCACCCCTCCACTTT | CASSSGQTNSPLHF
many | TRBJ2-5 | TRBV6-1 | TRBD2 | TGTGCCACCGGCTTGGGCGGGAGGAAGGGAGAGACCCAGTACTTC | CATGLGGRKGETQYF
few | TRBJ2-7 | TRBV20-1 | TRBD1 | TGCAGTGCTAGACCACCCTCGGGACAGCAGACCTACGAGCAGTACTTC | CSARPPSGQQTYEQYF
- | TRBJ2-5 | TRBV6-2/TRBV6-3 | - | TGTGCTACCGCTGAGGCAGCGTTAGGAGAGACCCAGTACTTC | CATAEAALGETQYF
- | TRBJ1-2 | TRBV28 | - | TGTGCCAGCACAATACGGGCTGTGGAGGGCTACACCTTC | CASTIRAVEGYTF